These T cell receptor beta chains were read from a single sample in a study of blood T cell repertoires in COVID-19. Repertoires were generated with immunoSEQ multiplex PCR, while TCRdb's copy carries only in-frame clones and drops some. Of about 170,000 clones listed, approximately 79% were seen once; the top ten hold around 20%. Sequences were obtained from PBMCs or T cells enriched from blood (not recorded which). The receptor set was obtained from a woman in her 70s in a cohort exposed to, infected with or recovered from COVID-19 (not recorded which). Both conserved end residues are part of each CDR3. The order of the fields is CDR3 protein, CDR3 DNA, clone size, D gene, V gene, J gene. D genes are given only for firm matches. Clone size is not always given. Where it is, it says once, few, many or a class for expanded clones.

CDR3: CASSQGMGAGGNQPQHF
DNA: TGCGCCAGCAGCCAAGGAATGGGGGCAGGCGGCAATCAGCCCCAGCATTTT
size: .
D: .
V: TRBV4-3
J: TRBJ1-5

CDR3: CAISRVAGVGNEQFF
DNA: TGTGCCATCAGTCGGGTAGCGGGAGTCGGCAATGAGCAGTTCTTC
size: once
D: TRBD2
V: TRBV10-3
J: TRBJ2-1

CDR3: CASSLSIVYYNEQFF
DNA: TGTGCCAGCAGCCTGAGTATTGTATACTACAATGAGCAGTTCTTC
size: .
D: .
V: TRBV7-2
J: TRBJ2-1

CDR3: CASSYVGRPEQYF
DNA: TGTGCCAGCAGTTACGTGGGGCGACCCGAGCAGTACTTC
size: .
D: .
V: TRBV6-5
J: TRBJ2-7

CDR3: CASSVEGTSIYEQFF
DNA: TGTGCCAGCAGCGTAGAAGGGACTAGCATCTATGAGCAGTTCTTC
size: .
D: TRBD2
V: TRBV9
J: TRBJ2-1

CDR3: CASSPQTGYNEQFF
DNA: TGTGCCAGCAGCCCACAGACAGGCTACAATGAGCAGTTCTTC
size: .
D: .
V: TRBV6-5
J: TRBJ2-1

CDR3: CASSLWAAQETQYF
DNA: TGTGCCAGCAGCTTATGGGCAGCACAAGAGACCCAGTACTTC
size: .
D: .
V: TRBV7-9
J: TRBJ2-5

CDR3: CATSDSSREQYF
DNA: TGTGCCACCAGTGATTCGAGTCGCGAGCAGTACTTC
size: .
D: .
V: TRBV24-1
J: TRBJ2-7

CDR3: CASSTFGLAGVTDTQYF
DNA: TGCGCCAGCAGCACTTTCGGACTAGCGGGAGTAACAGATACGCAGTATTTT
size: .
D: TRBD2
V: TRBV5-1
J: TRBJ2-3

CDR3: CAWSVNDRGDTEAFF
DNA: TGTGCCTGGAGTGTAAACGACAGGGGGGACACTGAAGCTTTCTTT
size: .
D: TRBD1
V: TRBV30
J: TRBJ1-1